The 31 T cell receptor beta chains below all came from one sample that was sequenced in a study of T cell repertoires in cytomegalovirus infection. Via MiXCR, TCRdb re-called the reads, giving one row per CDR3 protein. The table includes 50,000 to 65,000 distinct CDR3 sequences, around a fifth detected once. These receptors' antigens are unknown. Sequencing used CD8+ T cells from cultured PBMCs, obtained from culture after CMV antigen stimulation. The receptors derive from a human donor in good health (CMV status not recorded). Some clones in this sample may be carry-over from other donors' samples.

This clonotype occurred a few times. The rearrangement joins TRBV6-6 to TRBJ2-7; D ambiguous. Trimming took off 2 bases at V and 3 bases at J, with 11 bases between the two ends. Per germline, CDR1 MNHNY and CDR2 SVGAGI (reference sequence). This CDR3 spans 14 amino acids. This CDR3 is CASSYGLYGYEQYF. CDR3 DNA sequence: TGTGCCAGCAGTTACGGTCTGTACGGCTACGAGCAGTACTTC.

This clonotype was detected many times. The chain has TRBV11-1 and TRBJ2-1; 9 bases match TRBD2. Germline V gene data show CDR1 as SGHAT and CDR2 as FQDESV (reference sequence). This CDR3 is 14 amino acids long. V lost 5 bases, J lost 6 bases, and 5 bases stayed unmatched. The CDR3 reads CASSRSGRSNEQFF. For the CDR3, the DNA is TGTGCCAGCAGCCGGAGCGGGAGGTCCAATGAGCAGTTCTTC. The full variable domain, its missing parts supplied by reference TRBV11-1 and TRBJ2-1, is EAEVAQSPRYKITEKSQAVAFWCDPISGHATLYWYRQILGQGPELLVQFQDESVVDDSQLPKDRFSAERLKGVDSTLKIQPAELGDSAMYLCASSRSGRSNEQFFGPGTRLTVL.

This clonotype was detected many times. J is TRBJ1-1 and V is TRBV7-8; 10 nucleotides align to TRBD1. There are 16 residues in the CDR3. V shed 4 bases, J shed 2 bases, and the junction held 7 bases outside the gene matches. Germline-derived CDR1 and CDR2 are SGHVS and FQNEAQ. The CDR3 protein is CASSSRQGAQNTEAFF. CDR3 DNA: TGTGCCAGCAGCTCCAGACAGGGGGCTCAAAACACTGAAGCTTTCTTT.

This chain uses TRBV19 with TRBJ2-3; D might be TRBD1 (6 bases). Germline CDR1 is LNHDA and CDR2 is SQIVND (reference sequence). The CDR3 is 14 amino acids. Trimming shortened V by 5 bases and J by 5 bases, and 14 bases separated the two germline ends. CDR3: CASSREGDKDTQYF. CDR3 DNA: TGTGCCAGTAGTCGAGAGGGGGACAAAGATACGCAGTATTTT.

This clonotype has a handful of counts. The V gene is TRBV4-1, the J gene TRBJ2-1; the D gene is possibly TRBD2 (6 bases). The CDR3 is 15 residues long. V lost 0 bases to trimming and J lost 2 bases, with 8 bases between them. CDR1 and CDR2 (germline): MGHRA, YSYEKL. The CDR3 DNA reads TGCGCCAGCAGCCAAGAGGGGGGACCCTACAATGAGCAGTTCTTC. This codes for CASSQEGGPYNEQFF.

The chain is built from TRBV28 and TRBJ2-1; 8 bases are shared with TRBD1. The CDR3 is 15 amino acids. V was clipped by 6 bases and J by 1 base; unmatched bases: 5. Germline values: CDR1 MDHEN, CDR2 SYDVKM. CDR3 in amino acids: CASRRNRGSYNEQFF. Written as DNA, the CDR3 is TGTGCCAGCAGACGGAACAGGGGGTCCTACAATGAGCAGTTCTTC.

Only a few counts were recorded for this clonotype. This chain uses TRBV20-1 with TRBJ2-3, with D unresolved. The ends were cut back, 2 bases at V and 4 bases at J, with 10 bases in the middle. From germline, CDR1 is DFQATT and CDR2 SNEGSKA (reference sequence). The CDR3 runs to 13 residues. The CDR3 loop reads CSARITEADTQYF. As DNA, the CDR3 is TGCAGTGCTAGAATAACAGAGGCAGATACGCAGTATTTT.

This clonotype was counted a few times. The rearrangement links TRBV28 to TRBJ1-5; 7 bases agree with TRBD1. Germline lookup yields CDR1 MDHEN and CDR2 SYDVKM. The length of the CDR3 is 16 residues. Trimming took 3 bases from V and 5 from J; bases not matched to a gene: 10. The CDR3 protein is CASSLYGQATDQPQHF. As DNA, the CDR3 is TGTGCCAGCAGTTTGTACGGACAGGCGACAGATCAGCCCCAGCATTTT.

The sample holds a few counts of this clonotype. The chain joins TRBV28 to TRBJ2-2; 9 positions agree with TRBD2. The CDR3 runs 15 residues. V was pared by 5 bases and J by 7 bases, with 8 bases of the junction left unmatched. Germline lookup yields CDR1 MDHEN and CDR2 SYDVKM. Here the CDR3 reads CASSPGTSQGGELFF. CDR3 sequence (DNA): TGTGCCAGCAGTCCCGGGACTAGCCAGGGCGGGGAGCTGTTTTTT.

This clonotype was seen more than once but under ten times. This chain links TRBV12-3 or TRBV12-4 with TRBJ1-2; D is possibly TRBD1 (5 bases). The length of the CDR3 is 13 residues. V was shortened by 7 bases and J by 3 bases, with 12 bases between the two germline ends. CDR3 residues: CASTGGVDYGYTF. The CDR3 DNA follows: TGTGCCAGCACTGGGGGTGTCGACTATGGCTACACCTTC.

The V and J genes are TRBV29-1 and TRBJ2-1; D is uncertain. Germline V lookup: CDR1 SQVTM, CDR2 ANQGSEA. The CDR3 totals 14 residues. Trimming stripped 4 bases from V and 0 bases from J, with 10 bases between. This CDR3 reads CSVGRISSYNEQFF. For the CDR3, the DNA is TGCAGCGTTGGCCGGATAAGCTCCTACAATGAGCAGTTCTTC.

The gene calls are TRBV7-8 and TRBJ1-5; no clear D. CDR1 is SGHVS, CDR2 FQNEAQ, per germline. Trimming shortened V by 2 bases and J by 0 bases, and 17 bases separated the two germline ends. The CDR3 has 18 residues. The CDR3 loop reads CASSLRAGQGSSNQPQHF. DNA of the CDR3: TGTGCCAGCAGCTTAAGGGCAGGCCAAGGGTCTAGCAATCAGCCCCAGCATTTT. Drawing the rest from reference TRBV7-8 and TRBJ1-5, the complete variable domain is GAGVSQSPRYKVAKRGQDVALRCDPISGHVSLFWYQQALGQGPEFLTYFQNEAQLDKSGLPSDRFFAERPEGSVSTLKIQRTQQEDSAVYLCASSLRAGQGSSNQPQHFGDGTRLSIL.

V gene TRBV20-1 combines with J gene TRBJ1-4, with 7 bases matching TRBD1. Germline CDR1 DFQATT, CDR2 SNEGSKA (reference sequence). The CDR3 spans 16 residues. The V and J ends lost 3 bases and 0 bases, in that order; junction bases with no gene match: 7. CDR3 sequence (DNA): TGCAGTGCTAGGGAACTAGGGACAGCAACTAATGAAAAACTGTTTTTT. Protein sequence: CSARELGTATNEKLFF.

The sample holds a few counts of this clonotype. The V and J genes are TRBV15 and TRBJ2-4, with TRBD1 identical over 12 bases. Germline CDR1 LNHNV, CDR2 YYDKDF (reference sequence). V lost 5 bases to trimming and J lost 8 bases; unmatched junction nucleotides: 10. The CDR3 totals 16 residues. The CDR3: CATSLRDRGPVDIQYF. The CDR3 nucleotides read TGTGCCACCAGCCTCCGGGACAGGGGGCCGGTAGACATTCAGTACTTC.

V is TRBV15 and J is TRBJ1-1; the match to TRBD1 covers 7 bases. J lost 1 base, V lost 3 bases, and 2 bases had no gene match. The CDR3 sequence is 14 residues long. In germline, CDR1 is LNHNV, CDR2 YYDKDF (reference sequence). The CDR3 loop is CATSSRGTNTEAFF. In DNA, the CDR3 is TGTGCCACCAGCAGCAGGGGGACGAACACTGAAGCTTTCTTT.

In nucleotides, the CDR3 is TGTGCCAGCAGTTACGGGGGAGGGGGAACTGAAGCTTTCTTT. This gives the protein CASSYGGGGTEAFF. The chain links TRBV6-2 or TRBV6-3 to TRBJ1-1, with D perhaps TRBD1 (6 bases). The CDR3 has 14 residues. Germline lookup yields CDR1 MNHEY and CDR2 SVGEGT. V dropped 2 bases and J dropped 5 bases, with 12 bases sitting between them.

This clonotype was counted a few times. This sequence joins TRBV30 and TRBJ1-2; TRBD1 matches at 7 bases. The CDR3 loop spans 18 amino acids. Germline V gene sequence: CDR1 GTSNPN, CDR2 SVGIG (reference sequence). J gave up 3 bases and V 4 bases, and 20 bases lay outside the gene matches. CDR3 DNA sequence: TGTGCCTGGATTAAACAGGGGTTAACCCTCACGAGCTACTATGGCTACACCTTC. Its translation: CAWIKQGLTLTSYYGYTF.

This clonotype has just a few counts. This chain connects TRBV12-3 or TRBV12-4 to TRBJ2-2, with 7 bases fitting TRBD2. CDR3 size: 15 residues. The V and J ends lost 5 bases and 0 bases, in that order; junction bases with no gene match: 3. CDR3 region: CASSTSGANTGELFF. The CDR3 region has the DNA TGTGCCAGCAGTACAAGCGGGGCGAACACCGGGGAGCTGTTTTTT.

J is TRBJ2-7 and V is TRBV7-9; either TRBD1 or TRBD2 may supply D (5 bases each). Trimming removed 5 bases at V and 1 base at J, with 27 bases between. The germline V gene encodes CDR1 SEHNR and CDR2 FQNEAQ (reference sequence). There are 19 residues in the CDR3. CDR3 nucleotide sequence: TGTGCCAGCAGCGTATCCGGGACGGCCTACGACCTTGCTTCCTACGAGCAGTACTTC. Protein product: CASSVSGTAYDLASYEQYF.

This chain connects TRBV6-1 to TRBJ2-1, with D possibly being TRBD2 (6 bases). The ends were cut back, 6 bases at V and 4 bases at J, with 10 bases in the middle. This CDR3 has 13 amino acids. Germline values: CDR1 MNHNS, CDR2 SASEGT. The CDR3 nucleotides read TGTGCCAGCAGAACCCGGGGGTACAATGAGCAGTTCTTC. Protein: CASRTRGYNEQFF.

In its sample, this clonotype was seen many times. The rearrangement links TRBV12-3 or TRBV12-4 to TRBJ2-7; 14 positions agree with TRBD2. The CDR3 loop spans 15 amino acids. The trim removed 4 bases at V and 3 bases at J, leaving 2 bases unmatched. CDR3 region: CASSSGTSGSYEQYF. In nucleotides, the CDR3 is TGTGCCAGCAGTTCCGGGACTAGCGGGAGCTACGAGCAGTACTTC.

This clonotype was seen only once. The chain joins TRBV7-6 to TRBJ2-5; 8 bases fit TRBD2. The CDR3 has 18 amino acids. Germline trimming cut 1 base from V and 2 bases from J; bases unmatched to any gene: 12. Germline CDR1 SGHVS, CDR2 FNYEAQ. CDR3 sequence (DNA): TGTGCCAGCAGCTTAGTTGCGGGGGGCGGATTTCAGCAAGAGACCCAGTACTTC. It encodes CASSLVAGGGFQQETQYF.

The chain joins TRBV24-1 to TRBJ1-4, with D unclear. Germline-derived CDR1 and CDR2 are KGHDR and SFDVKD. The ends were cut back, 3 bases at V and 8 bases at J, with 18 bases in the middle. The length of the CDR3 is 16 residues. CDR3 sequence (DNA): TGTGCCACCAGTGATCTAGTGGAGGGAGTCGACGAAAAACTGTTTTTT. Its protein product is CATSDLVEGVDEKLFF.

The V and J genes are TRBV12-5 and TRBJ1-1; D unresolved. Germline V CDR1 and CDR2: LGHNT, FRNRAP. V was cut by 3 bases and J by 1 base, with 12 bases left in between. The CDR3 length is 15 residues. The CDR3 DNA reads as TGTGCTAGTGGTTTCTTCCCTTTCAAGAACACTGAAGCTTTCTTT. This encodes CASGFFPFKNTEAFF.

This clonotype was detected only a few times. The chain is built from TRBV7-3 and TRBJ1-2, with 7 positions matching TRBD1. The J segment lost 4 bases and the V segment lost 0 bases, leaving 5 bases of the junction unmatched. This CDR3 has 15 residues. Per the germline V gene, CDR1 is SGHTA and CDR2 is FQGTGA. CDR3 region: CASSLTPGQFYGYTF. CDR3 in DNA: TGTGCCAGCAGCTTAACGCCGGGACAGTTCTATGGCTACACCTTC.

The V gene is TRBV12-3 or TRBV12-4, the J gene TRBJ1-1; D may be TRBD1 (6 bases). The CDR3 sequence is 11 residues long. V was shortened by 5 bases and J by 11 bases, with 12 bases between the two germline ends. CDR3 nucleotides: TGTGCCAGCAGTCAAACAGGGTTGGCTTTCTTT. Its translation: CASSQTGLAFF.

The chain recombines TRBV24-1 with TRBJ2-1; D is unclear. Trimming pared 4 bases from V and 8 bases from J, leaving 11 bases between. Germline loops: CDR1 KGHDR, CDR2 SFDVKD. The CDR3 extends over 13 amino acids. In DNA, the CDR3 is TGTGCCACCAGTGACCCCCCGCTACATGAGCAGTTCTTC. This codes for CATSDPPLHEQFF.

The chain carries TRBV5-4 and TRBJ2-7; 9 bases are shared with TRBD2. The CDR3 is made up of 13 amino acids. The germline gives CDR1 SGHNT, CDR2 YYREEE (reference sequence). Unmatched junction bases numbered 5, after V lost 4 bases and J lost 6 bases. The CDR3 bases are TGTGCCAGCAGCGGGCGGGAGGGTGGCGAGCAGTACTTC. The encoded protein is CASSGREGGEQYF.

The genes are TRBV7-6 and TRBJ2-1; a possible D gene is TRBD2 (8 bases). Looked up from germline, CDR1 is SGHVS and CDR2 is FNYEAQ. V gave up 3 bases and J gave up 9 bases, with 15 bases separating them. There are 14 residues in the CDR3. In nucleotides, the CDR3 is TGTGCCAGCAGCTTGACGGGAGGGGGCGGTGAGCAGTTCTTC. Protein sequence: CASSLTGGGGEQFF.

This clonotype was seen more than once but under ten times. This rearrangement joins TRBV6-6 to TRBJ2-1; 7 nucleotides agree with TRBD2. This CDR3 contains 15 residues. The germline V gene encodes CDR1 MNHNY and CDR2 SVGAGI (reference sequence). The junction had 11 bases not matched to a gene; V was cut back by 5 bases and J by 7 bases. In DNA, the CDR3 is TGTGCCAGCAGTCTTACTAGCGACTACCGAAATGAGCAGTTCTTC. Amino acids: CASSLTSDYRNEQFF.

The chain has TRBV7-6 and TRBJ1-6; 7 bases fit TRBD1. The germline gives CDR1 SGHVS, CDR2 FNYEAQ. Unmatched junction bases numbered 2, after V lost 5 bases and J lost 4 bases. The CDR3 spans 14 residues. The CDR3 sequence is CASSPGQYNSPLHF. As DNA, the CDR3 is TGTGCCAGCAGCCCGGGACAGTATAATTCACCCCTCCACTTT. The entire variable domain, with the rest obtained from reference TRBV7-6 and TRBJ1-6, is as follows: GAGVSQSPRYKVTKRGQDVALRCDPISGHVSLYWYRQALGQGPEFLTYFNYEAQQDKSGLPNDRFSAERPEGSISTLTIQRTEQRDSAMYRCASSPGQYNSPLHFGNGTRLTVT.